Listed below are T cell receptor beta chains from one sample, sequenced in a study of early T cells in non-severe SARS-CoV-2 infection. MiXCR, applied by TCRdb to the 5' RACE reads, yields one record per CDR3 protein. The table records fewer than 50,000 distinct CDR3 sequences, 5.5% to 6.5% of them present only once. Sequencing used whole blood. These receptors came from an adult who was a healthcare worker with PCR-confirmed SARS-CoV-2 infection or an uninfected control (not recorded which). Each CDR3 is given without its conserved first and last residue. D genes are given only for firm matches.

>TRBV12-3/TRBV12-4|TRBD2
ASRPTGGRQF
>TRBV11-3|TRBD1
ASSPGGAAYNEQF
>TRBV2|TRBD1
ASSTPTGAPNSPLH
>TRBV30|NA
AWSPHRRQFNQPQH
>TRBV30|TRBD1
AWSQSGTGEQY
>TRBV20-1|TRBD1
SAGQGFADTQY
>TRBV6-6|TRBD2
ASEGSGGPDEQF
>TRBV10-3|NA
AISESSGNTEAF
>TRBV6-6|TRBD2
ASSYRARRGGTDTQY
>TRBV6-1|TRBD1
ASSEKQGASNEQF
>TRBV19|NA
ASSIARGANEQY
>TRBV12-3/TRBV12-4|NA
ASSLAETQY
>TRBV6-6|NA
ASSTPQETQY
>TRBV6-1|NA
ASTPGPGDGQPQH
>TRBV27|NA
ASSRRITDLSYEQY
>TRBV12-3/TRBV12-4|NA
ASSPGTVYNSPLH
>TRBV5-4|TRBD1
ASSLPGTGLVTEAF
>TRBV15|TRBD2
ATSITGLALYEQF
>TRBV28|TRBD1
ASSPSPQGEDYGYT
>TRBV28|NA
ASSLDPGVGYT
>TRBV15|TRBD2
ATRIPSGGGDTDTQY
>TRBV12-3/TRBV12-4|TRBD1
ASLDRGYGYT
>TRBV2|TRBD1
ASSPGTGRNEQF
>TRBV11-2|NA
ASSLTLGSYEQY
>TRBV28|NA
ASRTQGSYEQY
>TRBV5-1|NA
ASSTKAVSSGANVLT
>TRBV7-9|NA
ASSPGGGSDTQY
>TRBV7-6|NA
ASSYRTAQETQY
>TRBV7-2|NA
ASSPHRGGSYEQY
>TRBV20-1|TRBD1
SAKDRGRPDTQY
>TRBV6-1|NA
ASSLRGQGRETQY
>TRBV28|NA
ASTKQGQPQH
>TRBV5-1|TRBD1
ASSTGTALESYEQY
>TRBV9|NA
ASSVGTEASYEQY
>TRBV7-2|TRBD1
ASSVQGHEQY
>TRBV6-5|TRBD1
ATGQESYGYT
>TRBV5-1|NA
ASSAPGGMWTEAF
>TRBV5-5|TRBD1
ASSVPGQGSTNEKLF
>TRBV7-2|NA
ASSLGGTVFYEQY
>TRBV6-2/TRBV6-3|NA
ASSYSRRADQPQH
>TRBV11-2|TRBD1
ASSLAGQGYEQY
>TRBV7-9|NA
ASSPGRDTGELF
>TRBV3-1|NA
ASSQGGYWQPQH
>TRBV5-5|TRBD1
ASSSRTGFSLSALH
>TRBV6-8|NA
ASSPPDRGAYEQY
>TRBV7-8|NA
ASSLALGRNYGYT
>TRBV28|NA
ASSPPRLNNQPQH
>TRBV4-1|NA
ASSPDPGTPYEY
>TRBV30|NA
ACPDGNSGNTIY
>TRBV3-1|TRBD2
ASSPRTGEGEQF
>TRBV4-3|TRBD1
ASSQTGANSPLH
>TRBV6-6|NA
ASSQQGGETQY
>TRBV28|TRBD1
ASSFPQQGVSYNEQF
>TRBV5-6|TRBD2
ASTGGLAGTEQF
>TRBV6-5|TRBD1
ASSSAGTGSDEQY
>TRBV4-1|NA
ASSQVPKTAKTEAF
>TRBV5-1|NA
ASSFRGESEAF
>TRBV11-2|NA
ASSAGHSGANVLT
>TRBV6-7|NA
ASSYSTGVNSQPQH
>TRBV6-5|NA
ASSTSGYGYT